One sample yielded the 13 T cell receptor beta chains listed below, sequenced in a study of T cell responses to AZD1222 COVID-19 vaccine. Using immunoSEQ multiplex PCR, the repertoire was profiled, and TCRdb retains in-frame clones only, with some absent. Among about 140,000 clones listed, about 93% were seen once. This specimen was peripheral blood, taken on day 0 of AZD1222 vaccination. Receptor source: an adult in good health.

The rearrangement uses TRBV19 and TRBJ2-7; a weak D match, TRBD2 (6 bases). The V and J ends lost 3 bases and 3 bases respectively, with 18 bases between them. Germline lookup yields CDR1 LNHDA and CDR2 SQIVND (reference sequence). CDR3 length: 16 amino acids. CDR3 amino acids: CASSMGDAGSLYEQYF. CDR3 nucleotide sequence: TGTGCCAGTAGTATGGGGGACGCGGGGTCCCTCTACGAGCAGTACTTC.

The CDR3 nucleotides are TGTGCCAGCAGTCTGGGACCCTCCGAGCAGTACTTC. Amino acids: CASSLGPSEQYF. The chain links TRBV28 to TRBJ2-7, with D perhaps assigned TRBD1 or TRBD2 (5 bases each). From germline, CDR1 is MDHEN and CDR2 SYDVKM. The CDR3 length is 12 residues. The V end lost 5 bases, the J end lost 6 bases, and 11 bases lay between the germline ends.

The V and J genes are TRBV6-1 and TRBJ2-2, with TRBD1 as a possible D gene (5 bases). V lost 2 bases and J lost 3, with 16 bases in between. This CDR3 spans 17 amino acids. Germline assignment: CDR1 MNHNS and CDR2 SASEGT. CDR3 coding DNA: TGTGCCAGCAGTGAAAGCTGGGCAGGGTTAGACACCGGGGAGCTGTTTTTT. This codes for CASSESWAGLDTGELFF.

The V and J genes are TRBV4-1 and TRBJ1-4, with D unclear. This CDR3 is 13 amino acids long. V was pared by 4 bases and J by 4 bases, with 7 bases between. CDR1 is MGHRA, CDR2 YSYEKL, per germline. As DNA, the CDR3 is TGCGCCAGCAGCCCTCGGCTTAATGAAAAACTGTTTTTT. It codes for CASSPRLNEKLFF.

The V and J genes are TRBV30 and TRBJ1-5; no firm D call. V gave up 3 bases and J gave up 0 bases, with 12 bases separating them. The CDR3 totals 15 residues. Germline V gene lookup returns CDR1 GTSNPN and CDR2 SVGIG (reference sequence). CDR3: CAWSRPIYSNQPQHF. Written as DNA, the CDR3 is TGTGCCTGGAGCCGCCCGATATATAGCAATCAGCCCCAGCATTTT. The whole variable domain, filled in from reference TRBV30 and TRBJ1-5, reads SQTIHQWPATLVQPVGSPLSLECTVEGTSNPNLYWYRQAAGRGLQLLFYSVGIGQISSEVPQNLSASRPQDRQFILSSKKLLLSDSGFYLCAWSRPIYSNQPQHFGDGTRLSIL.

The gene calls are TRBV11-2 and TRBJ2-7, with 10 bases fitting TRBD2. Germline V CDR1 and CDR2: SGHAT, FQNNGV. The CDR3 has 16 amino acids. Losses at the gene ends were 5 bases for V and 0 bases for J; bases not matched to a gene: 7. DNA for the CDR3: TGTGCCAGCAGCCCACTAGCGGGGACAGACTCCTACGAGCAGTACTTC. This encodes CASSPLAGTDSYEQYF.

This clone was detected once. The chain recombines TRBV3-1 (or the pseudogene TRBV3-2) with TRBJ1-6, with 7 bases identical to TRBD1. The germline gives CDR1 LGHDT, CDR2 YNNKEL (reference sequence). CDR3 length equals 15 residues. J was trimmed by 10 bases and V by 5 bases; bases with no gene match: 11. The CDR3 region has the DNA TGTGCCAGCAGCAACCCCGGGACAGTGTCCTCACCCCTCCACTTT. Translated, it gives CASSNPGTVSSPLHF.

The chain carries TRBV27 and TRBJ2-5, with D hard to call. This CDR3 is built from 14 residues. Germline values: CDR1 MNHEY, CDR2 SMNVEV (reference sequence). V was clipped by 2 bases and J by 4 bases, with 11 bases between them. Here the CDR3 DNA reads TGTGCCAGCAGTTTAGTCGGCAGTAGAGAGACCCAGTACTTC. This codes for CASSLVGSRETQYF.

The chain couples TRBV9 to TRBJ2-5; a possible D gene is TRBD2 (5 bases). The V gene lost 1 base and the J gene lost 1 base, with 11 bases spanning the gap. The CDR3 length is 15 residues. CDR1 is SGDLS and CDR2 is YYNGEE in the germline V gene. The CDR3 DNA sequence: TGTGCCAGCAGCGTAAGCGGATCATTCCAAGAGACCCAGTACTTC. Protein product: CASSVSGSFQETQYF.

This chain connects TRBV6-5 to TRBJ2-1, with D possibly matching TRBD2 (5 bases). Germline-derived CDR1 and CDR2 are MNHEY and SVGAGI. This CDR3 has 14 amino acids. The ends were cut back, 6 bases at V and 0 bases at J, with 9 bases in the middle. The DNA for the CDR3 is TGTGCCAGCAGCGAGCGGTTCTCCTACAATGAGCAGTTCTTC. Its translation is CASSERFSYNEQFF.

The chain couples TRBV15 to TRBJ1-3; D gene unclear. The germline V gene encodes CDR1 LNHNV and CDR2 YYDKDF (reference sequence). V was trimmed by 4 bases and J by 0 bases, leaving 10 bases between them. CDR3 length equals 15 residues. CDR3 amino acids: CATSKDGYSGNTIYF. The CDR3 coding sequence is TGTGCCACCAGCAAGGACGGATACTCTGGAAACACCATATATTTT. Combining the CDR3 with reference TRBV15 and TRBJ1-3 gives the whole variable domain DAMVIQNPRYQVTQFGKPVTLSCSQTLNHNVMYWYQQKSSQAPKLLFHYYDKDFNNEADTPDNFQSRRPNTSFCFLDIRSPGLGDTAMYLCATSKDGYSGNTIYFGEGSWLTVV.

The rearrangement links TRBV5-6 to TRBJ1-1, with TRBD1 matching over 8 bases. The CDR3 runs 15 residues. The germline CDR1 and CDR2 sequences are SGHDT and YYEEEE. V lost 4 bases, J lost 4 bases, and 9 bases stayed unmatched. In nucleotides, the CDR3 is TGTGCCAGCAGCAAACCGACAGGGGAGGGCACTGAAGCTTTCTTT. Translation: CASSKPTGEGTEAFF.

The chain couples TRBV6-5 to TRBJ2-3; D is perhaps TRBD1 (6 bases). V lost 8 bases, J lost 2 bases, and 11 bases lay in between. CDR1 is MNHEY and CDR2 is SVGAGI in the germline V gene. CDR3 size: 13 residues. The CDR3 DNA reads as TGTGCCAGCGGCAGGGGCAACACAGATACGCAGTATTTT. Its protein is CASGRGNTDTQYF.